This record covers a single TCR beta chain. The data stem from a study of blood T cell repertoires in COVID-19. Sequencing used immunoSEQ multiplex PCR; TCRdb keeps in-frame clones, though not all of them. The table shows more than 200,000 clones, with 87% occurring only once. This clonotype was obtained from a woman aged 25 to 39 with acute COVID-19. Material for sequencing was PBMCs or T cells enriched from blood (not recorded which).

CDR3 sequence (DNA): TGTGCCAGCAGCAGTTGGGAGGAGGCTGAGCAGTTCTTC. It codes for CASSSWEEAEQFF. The chain carries TRBV7-9 and TRBJ2-1; D is possibly TRBD2 (6 bases). This CDR3 has 13 amino acids. V lost 5 bases to trimming and J lost 9 bases, with 14 bases between them. Germline loops: CDR1 SEHNR, CDR2 FQNEAQ (reference sequence).